This T cell receptor beta chain was profiled in a study of blood T cell repertoires in COVID-19. Background on the study: Nucleic acid was either cDNA or gDNA, and it came from T cells, B-cell-depleted T cells, or PBMCs.

The authors' processing: Amplification with reference gene primers provided the estimates of nucleated cell counts. Only in-frame clones appear in the TCRdb table, and some are missing; sequencing was by immunoSEQ multiplex PCR. V, J and clone size are taken as reported in that table, and D and trimming were inferred from the DNA itself. The sample gives approximately 330,000 clones, 80% to 90% of which show up once; approximately 4% is in the top ten. CDR1 and CDR2 from the germline V gene are KGHSH and LQKENI. Trimming cost V 6 bases and J 4 bases, with 11 bases left between them. This CDR3 is built from 13 residues. The study drew participants aged about 18 to 95 years from about two dozen US areas. Clinical histories supplied by participants themselves formed the basis of cohort assignment.

Material: PBMCs or T cells enriched from blood (not recorded which). This sequence was found in a middle-aged woman with acute COVID-19. The chain couples TRBV18 to TRBJ2-3; no reliable D call. The CDR3 sequence: CASSDTVPDTQYF. The CDR3 DNA is TGTGCCAGCTCCGATACTGTCCCAGATACGCAGTATTTT.